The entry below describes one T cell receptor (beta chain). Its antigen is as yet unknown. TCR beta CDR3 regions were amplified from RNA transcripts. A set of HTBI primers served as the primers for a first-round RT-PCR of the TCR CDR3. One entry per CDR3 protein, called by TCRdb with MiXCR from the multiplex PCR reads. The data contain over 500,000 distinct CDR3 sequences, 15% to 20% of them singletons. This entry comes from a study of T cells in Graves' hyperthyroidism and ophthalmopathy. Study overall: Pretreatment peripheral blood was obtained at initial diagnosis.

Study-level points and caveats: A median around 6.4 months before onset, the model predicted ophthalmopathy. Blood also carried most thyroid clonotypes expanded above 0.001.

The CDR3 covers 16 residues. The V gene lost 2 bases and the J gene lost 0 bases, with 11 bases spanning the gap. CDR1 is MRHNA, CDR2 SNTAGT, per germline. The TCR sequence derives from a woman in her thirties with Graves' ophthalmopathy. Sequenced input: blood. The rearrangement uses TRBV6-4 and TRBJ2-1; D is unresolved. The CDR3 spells CASSDRMAASYNEQFF. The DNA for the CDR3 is TGTGCCAGCAGTGACCGGATGGCGGCCTCCTACAATGAGCAGTTCTTC.